A single sample gave rise to the 8 T cell receptor beta chains below, sequenced in a study of shared clonotypes between healthy human individuals. The assay was immunoSEQ multiplex PCR, and TCRdb's table has in-frame clones only and misses some. This table holds a few million clones, just under 95% found once. In the naive CD8 group, cells lacked CD45RO and were positively selected for CCR7, so terminally differentiated effector memory CD45RA+ cells were left out. Sequenced input: naive CD8+ T cells from PBMCs. The receptors here all came from a man aged 18-30 years in good health. Some clones in this sample may be carry-over from other donors' samples.

The chain has TRBV7-2 and TRBJ2-1; 10 bases map to TRBD2. The length of the CDR3 is 17 residues. Unmatched junction bases numbered 12, after V lost 4 bases and J lost 6 bases. The V gene's germline CDR1 is SGHTA and CDR2 FQGNSA. The CDR3 coding sequence is TGTGCCAGCAGCTCGACCCATAGCGGGAGGCTGGGCAATGAGCAGTTCTTC. Protein product: CASSSTHSGRLGNEQFF.

The chain has TRBV5-1 and TRBJ1-4; 8 bases fit TRBD1. The V and J ends lost 0 bases and 8 bases, in that order; junction bases with no gene match: 6. Germline CDR1 is SGHRS and CDR2 is YFSETQ. CDR3 size: 15 residues. Here the CDR3 DNA reads TGCGCCAGCAGCTTGGGACAGGGGCAAAGCGAAAAACTGTTTTTT. Amino acid sequence: CASSLGQGQSEKLFF.

The rearrangement uses TRBV9 and TRBJ2-1; 11 bases align to TRBD2. The length of the CDR3 is 13 residues. Germline V lookup: CDR1 SGDLS, CDR2 YYNGEE. V lost 3 bases to trimming and J lost 8 bases; unmatched junction nucleotides: 1. This CDR3 is CASSATSGDEQFF. As DNA, the CDR3 is TGTGCCAGCAGCGCGACTAGCGGGGATGAGCAGTTCTTC. Variable domain in full (rest from reference TRBV9 and TRBJ2-1): DSGVTQTPKHLITATGQRVTLRCSPRSGDLSVYWYQQSLDQGLQFLIQYYNGEERAKGNILERFSAQQFPDLHSELNLSSLELGDSALYFCASSATSGDEQFFGPGTRLTVL.

Note on this clone: The sample holds other DNA sequences that translate to the same CDR3. The V call is TRBV5-1, the J call TRBJ2-1; perhaps TRBD1 as D (6 bases). This CDR3 spans 13 amino acids. CDR1 and CDR2 (germline): SGHRS, YFSETQ. V lost 3 bases and J lost 4, with 8 bases in between. The CDR3 sequence is CASSSGQYNEQFF. For the CDR3, the DNA is TGCGCCAGCAGCTCCGGACAGTACAATGAGCAGTTCTTC.

This clone was picked up one time. The rearrangement links TRBV27 to TRBJ1-2, with D possibly matching TRBD1 (6 bases). The germline gives CDR1 MNHEY, CDR2 SMNVEV (reference sequence). The length of the CDR3 is 15 residues. Trimming shortened V by 1 base and J by 0 bases, and 9 bases separated the two germline ends. CDR3 DNA sequence: TGTGCCAGCAGTTTATTTTACAGGGCTAACTATGGCTACACCTTC. Amino acids: CASSLFYRANYGYTF.

The genes are TRBV28 and TRBJ2-5, with 9 bases identical to TRBD2. The V and J ends lost 3 bases and 5 bases, in that order; junction bases with no gene match: 7. This CDR3 has 15 amino acids. CDR1 is MDHEN and CDR2 is SYDVKM in the germline V gene. The CDR3 nucleotides read TGTGCCAGCAGTTTTGGCGGGAGGGCCATGGAGACCCAGTACTTC. This sequence encodes CASSFGGRAMETQYF.

Only one count was recorded for this clone. The rearrangement links TRBV28 to TRBJ2-7; 13 bases agree with TRBD2. This CDR3 spans 17 amino acids. V dropped 5 bases and J dropped 2; count of bases not matched to a gene: 9. CDR1 is MDHEN, CDR2 SYDVKM, per germline. The CDR3 DNA follows: TGTGCCAGCAGTACCCGCTCGACTAGCGGGAGGCCCTACGAGCAGTACTTC. Protein: CASSTRSTSGRPYEQYF.

The chain joins TRBV7-6 to TRBJ1-1; no definite D call. V shed 5 bases and J shed 4 bases, with 11 bases lying between them. From germline, CDR1 is SGHVS and CDR2 FNYEAQ. The CDR3 runs to 13 residues. CDR3 sequence (DNA): TGTGCCAGCAGCACGCGAAGGGTCACTGAAGCTTTCTTT. Translated: CASSTRRVTEAFF.